The clone carrying this TCR beta chain showed up just a few times. The source of the sample is a study of cytotoxic CD8 clonotypes in ibrutinib-treated CLL. Trimming cost V 0 bases and J 12 bases, with 6 bases left between them. CDR3 length: 11 amino acids. Germline assignment: CDR1 MNHEY and CDR2 SVGAGI. Measured with immunoSEQ multiplex PCR; TCRdb has only the in-frame clones, and not every one. The sample lists 330,000 or so clones; roughly two thirds were seen once. The receptor was derived from a human donor with chronic lymphocytic leukemia. The chain is built from TRBV6-5 and TRBJ2-1; unclear D gene. The specimen comprised PBMCs, sampled after 36 months of ibrutinib treatment. DNA of the CDR3: TGTGCCAGCAGTTACTCGCAGCGGCAGTTCTTC. This gives the protein CASSYSQRQFF.